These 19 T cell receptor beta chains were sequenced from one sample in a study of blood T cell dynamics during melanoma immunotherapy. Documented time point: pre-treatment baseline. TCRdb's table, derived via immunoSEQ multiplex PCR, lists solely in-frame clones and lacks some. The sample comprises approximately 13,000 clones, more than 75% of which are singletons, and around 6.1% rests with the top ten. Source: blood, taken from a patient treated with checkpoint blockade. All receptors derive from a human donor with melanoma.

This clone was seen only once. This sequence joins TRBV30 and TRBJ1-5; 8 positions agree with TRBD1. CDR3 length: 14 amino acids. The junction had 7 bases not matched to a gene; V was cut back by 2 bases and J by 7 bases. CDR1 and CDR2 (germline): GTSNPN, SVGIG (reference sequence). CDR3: CAWSLESGGQPQHF. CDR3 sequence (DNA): TGTGCCTGGAGTCTCGAGTCAGGGGGCCAGCCCCAGCATTTT.

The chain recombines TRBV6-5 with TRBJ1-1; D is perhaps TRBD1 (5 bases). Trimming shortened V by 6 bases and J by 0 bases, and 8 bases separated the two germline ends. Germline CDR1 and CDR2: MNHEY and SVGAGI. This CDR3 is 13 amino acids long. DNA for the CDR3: TGTGCCAGCAGCAGACAGCTGAACACTGAAGCTTTCTTT. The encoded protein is CASSRQLNTEAFF.

CDR3 protein: CASSLGQGGNEQFF. DNA of the CDR3: TGTGCCAGCAGCTTGGGACAGGGTGGGAATGAGCAGTTCTTC. The V gene is TRBV5-8, the J gene TRBJ2-1; 7 bases line up with TRBD1. The CDR3 is made up of 14 amino acids. Germline-derived CDR1 and CDR2 are SGHTS and YDEGEE. After removal of 0 bases from V and 7 bases from J, the junction contained 4 bases not matched to a gene.

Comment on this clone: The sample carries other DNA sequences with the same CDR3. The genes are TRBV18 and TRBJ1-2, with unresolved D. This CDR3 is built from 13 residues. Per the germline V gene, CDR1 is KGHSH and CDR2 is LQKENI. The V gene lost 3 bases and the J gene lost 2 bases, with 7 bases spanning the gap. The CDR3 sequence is CASSPNENYGYTF. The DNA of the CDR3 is TGTGCCAGCTCACCTAACGAAAACTATGGCTACACCTTC.

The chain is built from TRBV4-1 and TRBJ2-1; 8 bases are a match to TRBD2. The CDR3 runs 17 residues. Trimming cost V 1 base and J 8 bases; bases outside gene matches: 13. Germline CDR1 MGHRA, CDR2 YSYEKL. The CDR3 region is CASSQGPHGGAGYEQFF. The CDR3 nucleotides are TGCGCCAGCAGCCAAGGTCCTCACGGGGGGGCCGGGTATGAGCAGTTCTTC.

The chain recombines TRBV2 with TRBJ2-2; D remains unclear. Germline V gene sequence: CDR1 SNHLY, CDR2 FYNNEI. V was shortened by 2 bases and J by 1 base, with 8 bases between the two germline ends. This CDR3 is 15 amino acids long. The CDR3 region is CASSEMTQNTGELFF. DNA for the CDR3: TGTGCCAGCAGTGAAATGACACAGAACACCGGGGAGCTGTTTTTT.

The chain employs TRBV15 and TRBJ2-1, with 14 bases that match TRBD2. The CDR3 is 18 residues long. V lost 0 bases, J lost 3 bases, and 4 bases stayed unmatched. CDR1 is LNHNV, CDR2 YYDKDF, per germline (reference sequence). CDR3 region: CATSREGLAGGFYNEQFF. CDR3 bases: TGTGCCACCAGCAGAGAAGGACTAGCGGGGGGATTCTACAATGAGCAGTTCTTC. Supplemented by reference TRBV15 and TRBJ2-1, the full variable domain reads DAMVIQNPRYQVTQFGKPVTLSCSQTLNHNVMYWYQQKSSQAPKLLFHYYDKDFNNEADTPDNFQSRRPNTSFCFLDIRSPGLGDTAMYLCATSREGLAGGFYNEQFFGPGTRLTVL.

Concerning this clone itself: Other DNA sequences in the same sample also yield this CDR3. The CDR3 loop reads CATSREEGDGYTF. As DNA, the CDR3 is TGTGCCACCAGCAGAGAAGAGGGGGATGGCTACACCTTC. This chain uses TRBV15 with TRBJ1-2; tentatively, D is TRBD1 (6 bases). V was clipped by 0 bases and J by 6 bases, with 8 bases between them. Germline V gene sequence: CDR1 LNHNV, CDR2 YYDKDF (reference sequence). This CDR3 has 13 residues.

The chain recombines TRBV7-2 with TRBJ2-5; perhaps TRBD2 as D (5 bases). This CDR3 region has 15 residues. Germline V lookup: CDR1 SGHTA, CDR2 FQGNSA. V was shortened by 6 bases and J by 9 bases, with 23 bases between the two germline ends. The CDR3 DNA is TGTGCCAGCAGTTTAACAGCGGACCTAATTGGGGCCCAGTACTTC. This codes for CASSLTADLIGAQYF.

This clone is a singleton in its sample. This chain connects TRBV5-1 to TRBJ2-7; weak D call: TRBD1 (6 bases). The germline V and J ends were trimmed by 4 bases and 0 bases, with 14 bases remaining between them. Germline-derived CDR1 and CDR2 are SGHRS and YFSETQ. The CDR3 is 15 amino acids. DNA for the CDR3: TGCGCCAGCAGCCAGCAGGGGACCGCCTCCTACGAGCAGTACTTC. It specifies CASSQQGTASYEQYF.

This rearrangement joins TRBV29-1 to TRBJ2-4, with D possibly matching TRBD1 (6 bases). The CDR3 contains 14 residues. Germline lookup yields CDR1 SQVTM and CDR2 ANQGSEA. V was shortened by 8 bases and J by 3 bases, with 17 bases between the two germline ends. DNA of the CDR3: TGCAGCCCCCGGCACAGGGTCGACAAAAACATTCAGTACTTC. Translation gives CSPRHRVDKNIQYF.

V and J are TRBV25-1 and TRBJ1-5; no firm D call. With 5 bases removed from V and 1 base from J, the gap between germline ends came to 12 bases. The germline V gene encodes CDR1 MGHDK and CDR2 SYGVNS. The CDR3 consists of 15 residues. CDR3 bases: TGTGCCAGCAGTATCAACCGACGGAGCAATCAGCCCCAGCATTTT. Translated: CASSINRRSNQPQHF.

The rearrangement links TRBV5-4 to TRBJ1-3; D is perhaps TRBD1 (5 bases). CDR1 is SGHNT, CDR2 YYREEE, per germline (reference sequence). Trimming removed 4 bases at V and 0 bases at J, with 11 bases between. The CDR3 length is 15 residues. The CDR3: CASSAQGISGNTIYF. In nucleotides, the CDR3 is TGTGCCAGCAGCGCCCAGGGAATCTCTGGAAACACCATATATTTT.

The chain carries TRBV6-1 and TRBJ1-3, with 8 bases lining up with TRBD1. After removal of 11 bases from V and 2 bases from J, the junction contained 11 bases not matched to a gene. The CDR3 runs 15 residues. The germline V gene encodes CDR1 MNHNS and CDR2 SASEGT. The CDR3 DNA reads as TGTGCCGGCTCCAGGGGGCAATCTACTGGAAACACCATATATTTT. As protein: CAGSRGQSTGNTIYF.

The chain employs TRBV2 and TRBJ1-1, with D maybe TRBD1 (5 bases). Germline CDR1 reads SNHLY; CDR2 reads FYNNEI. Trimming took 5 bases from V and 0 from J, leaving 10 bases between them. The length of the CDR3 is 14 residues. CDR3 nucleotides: TGTGCCAGCAGTCCTTCACAGGTGAACACTGAAGCTTTCTTT. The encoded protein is CASSPSQVNTEAFF.

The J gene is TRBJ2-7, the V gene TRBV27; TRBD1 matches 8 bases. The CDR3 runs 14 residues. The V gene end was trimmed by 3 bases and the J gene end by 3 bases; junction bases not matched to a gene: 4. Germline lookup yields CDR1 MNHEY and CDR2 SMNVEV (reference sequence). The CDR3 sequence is CASSFVGQGYEQYF. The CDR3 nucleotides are TGTGCCAGCAGTTTCGTCGGACAGGGCTACGAGCAGTACTTC.

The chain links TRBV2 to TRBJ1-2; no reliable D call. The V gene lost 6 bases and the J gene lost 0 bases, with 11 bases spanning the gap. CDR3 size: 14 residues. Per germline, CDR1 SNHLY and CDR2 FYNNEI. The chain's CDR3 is CASSLGDSNYGYTF. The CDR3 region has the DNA TGTGCCAGCAGCTTGGGAGATTCTAACTATGGCTACACCTTC.

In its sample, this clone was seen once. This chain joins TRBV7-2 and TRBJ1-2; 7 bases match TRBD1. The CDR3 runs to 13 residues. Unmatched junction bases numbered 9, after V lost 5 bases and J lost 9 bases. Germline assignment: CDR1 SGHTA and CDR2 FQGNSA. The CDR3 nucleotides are TGTGCCAGCAGCCCGGGGACAGCCAGGAGCTACACCTTC. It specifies CASSPGTARSYTF.

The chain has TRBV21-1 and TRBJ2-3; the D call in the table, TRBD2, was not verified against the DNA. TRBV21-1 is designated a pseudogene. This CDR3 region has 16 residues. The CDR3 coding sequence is TGTGCCAGCAGCAAAGTACTCGGGGATAGCACAGATACGCAGTATTTT. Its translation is CASSKVLGDSTDTQYF.